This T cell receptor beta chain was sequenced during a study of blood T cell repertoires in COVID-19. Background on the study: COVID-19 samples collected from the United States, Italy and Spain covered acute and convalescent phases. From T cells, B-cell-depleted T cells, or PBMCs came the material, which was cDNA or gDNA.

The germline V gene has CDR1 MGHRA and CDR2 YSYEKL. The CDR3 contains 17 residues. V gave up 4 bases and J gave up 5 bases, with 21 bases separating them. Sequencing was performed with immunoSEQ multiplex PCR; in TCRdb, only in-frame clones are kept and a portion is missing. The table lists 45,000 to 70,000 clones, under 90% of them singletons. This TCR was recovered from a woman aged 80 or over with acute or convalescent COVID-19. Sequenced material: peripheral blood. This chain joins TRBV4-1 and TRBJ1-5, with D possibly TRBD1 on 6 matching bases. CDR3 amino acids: CASSREPGQFRDQPQHF. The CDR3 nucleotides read TGCGCCAGCAGCCGCGAGCCCGGACAGTTCCGAGATCAGCCCCAGCATTTT.